This T cell receptor beta chain was documented in a study of blood T cell repertoires in COVID-19. The germline V gene encodes CDR1 MNHEY and CDR2 SVGAGI. Losses at the gene ends were 6 bases for V and 5 bases for J; bases not matched to a gene: 9. This CDR3 has 15 amino acids. Using immunoSEQ multiplex PCR, the repertoire was profiled, and TCRdb retains in-frame clones only, with some absent. The table includes some 270,000 clones, 89% detected once. This chain uses TRBV6-5 with TRBJ2-7; TRBD2 matches at 11 bases. The receptor comes from a middle-aged woman who had recovered from COVID-19. Sequenced material: PBMCs or T cells enriched from blood (not recorded which). The CDR3 protein is CASRTVTSGTHEQYF. The CDR3 coding sequence is TGTGCCAGCAGGACCGTGACTAGCGGGACCCACGAGCAGTACTTC.